This T cell receptor (beta chain) emerged from a study of identical twins. This clonotype was found a few times. This CDR3 spans 15 amino acids. The germline CDR1 and CDR2 sequences are SGHAT and FQNNGV. V was trimmed by 5 bases and J by 3 bases, leaving 16 bases between them. TCRdb reanalysed the 5' RACE reads using MiXCR and keeps one entry per CDR3 protein. The profile covers about 810,000 distinct CDR3 sequences, with 9% to 15% appearing a single time and around 1.6% taken by the ten largest. Another study also made use of these data, one on yellow fever vaccine responses in identical twins.

The TCR sequence derives from a woman younger than 30 in good health. The chain uses TRBV11-2 and TRBJ2-5, with D uncertain. The sample taken for sequencing was PBMCs. CDR3 bases: TGTGCCAGCAGCCGCGGCAGGTCGACTGAAGAGACCCAGTACTTC. It encodes CASSRGRSTEETQYF.